This TCR beta chain was identified during a study of immune heterogeneity within non-small cell lung tumors. Multiplex PCR (32 V and 13 J primers) was used to amplify the TCR beta CDR3. TCRdb recomputed calls from the multiplex PCR reads with MiXCR, one row per CDR3 protein. The data hold 5,500 to 6,000 distinct CDR3 sequences, with around 18% observed a single time. Bulk tumor genomic DNA, 450 to 750 ng per sample, was the template. Multiple widely separated biopsies were taken from each primary tumor at surgery. Undergoing curative surgery were patients whose non-small cell lung cancer was untreated and newly diagnosed. This clonotype was detected ten times or more. Trimming cost V 4 bases and J 2 bases, with 8 bases left between them. The CDR3 length is 13 residues. Germline CDR1 SGHTA, CDR2 FQGTGA.

This chain links TRBV7-3 with TRBJ1-1; D possibly corresponds to TRBD1 (5 bases). Sequenced input: lung tumor tissue. The source of this sequence is a man between 35 and 55 years old with non-small cell lung cancer. The CDR3 loop reads CASSWTTNTEAFF. For the CDR3, the DNA is TGTGCCAGCAGCTGGACAACTAACACTGAAGCTTTCTTT.